The 32 T cell receptor beta chains presented below share a single source sample, sequenced in a study of OX40 agonist ivuxolimab in advanced cancers. Sequencing was performed with immunoSEQ multiplex PCR; in TCRdb, only in-frame clones are kept and a portion is missing. The sample includes 89,000 or so clones, roughly nine tenths of them seen just once. The material sequenced was CD4+ or CD8+ T cells sorted from blood, taken in a trial of the OX40 agonist ivuxolimab. Receptors originate from an adult with an advanced solid tumor such as melanoma, head and neck, liver or kidney cancer.

V usage is TRBV4-1 and J usage is TRBJ2-1, with 8 positions matching TRBD2. The CDR3 totals 15 residues. V shed 6 bases and J 7 bases; nucleotides not matched to a gene: 11. From germline, CDR1 is MGHRA and CDR2 YSYEKL. CDR3 amino acids: CASSFDGGANNEQFF. Written as DNA, the CDR3 is TGCGCCAGCAGTTTCGACGGGGGGGCTAATAATGAGCAGTTCTTC.

This clone has more than one count but fewer than ten. In the same sample, other DNA sequences code for this CDR3. This chain joins TRBV27 and TRBJ2-7; 7 nucleotides align to TRBD1. Trimming at V came to 5 bases and at J to 6 bases, leaving 7 bases not matched to a gene. The CDR3 runs to 13 residues. The germline CDR1 and CDR2 sequences are MNHEY and SMNVEV (reference sequence). The CDR3 DNA follows: TGTGCCAGCAGTCCCCGACAGGGCGGCGAGCAGTACTTC. Amino acid sequence: CASSPRQGGEQYF.

The gene calls are TRBV2 and TRBJ2-1, with 7 bases identical to TRBD2. Trimming at V came to 5 bases and at J to 0 bases, leaving 7 bases not matched to a gene. CDR1 and CDR2 from the germline V gene are SNHLY and FYNNEI. The CDR3 runs 16 residues. The CDR3: CASSLGLVLSYNEQFF. The DNA of the CDR3 is TGTGCCAGCAGTTTAGGACTAGTACTCTCCTACAATGAGCAGTTCTTC.

J is TRBJ1-1 and V is TRBV7-2; 10 bases fit TRBD1. Germline CDR1 SGHTA, CDR2 FQGNSA. Trimming removed 5 bases from V and 5 bases from J; junction bases left unmatched: 8. This CDR3 is built from 15 residues. Written as DNA, the CDR3 is TGTGCCAGCAGCATGGGACAGGGGAAGGAAACTGAAGCTTTCTTT. The encoded protein is CASSMGQGKETEAFF.

The chain joins TRBV6-5 to TRBJ2-3; no firm D call. Per germline, CDR1 MNHEY and CDR2 SVGAGI. V dropped 0 bases and J dropped 0 bases, with 7 bases sitting between them. The CDR3 runs to 15 residues. CDR3 residues: CASSYSVPSTDTQYF. The CDR3 DNA reads TGTGCCAGCAGTTACTCTGTACCAAGCACAGATACGCAGTATTTT.

V is TRBV6-5 and J is TRBJ2-3; either TRBD1 or TRBD2 may supply D (5 bases each). The ends were cut back, 5 bases at V and 3 bases at J, with 6 bases in the middle. Per germline, CDR1 MNHEY and CDR2 SVGAGI. This CDR3 has 12 amino acids. The CDR3 nucleotides are TGTGCCAGCAGTGAGGGGACAGATACGCAGTATTTT. The encoded protein is CASSEGTDTQYF.

The CDR3 DNA is TGTGCCAGCAGTTTAGGTGGTATGGATGGCTACACCTTC. Residues: CASSLGGMDGYTF. The chain is built from TRBV28 and TRBJ1-2; D gene unclear. The CDR3 consists of 13 residues. V gave up 2 bases and J gave up 6 bases, with 10 bases separating them. Germline assignment: CDR1 MDHEN and CDR2 SYDVKM.

The rearrangement uses TRBV15 and TRBJ1-2, with D uncertain. V dropped 3 bases and J dropped 1 base, with 15 bases sitting between them. Germline V lookup: CDR1 LNHNV, CDR2 YYDKDF (reference sequence). This CDR3 is 16 amino acids long. CDR3 protein: CATSSGGGIINYGYTF. The CDR3 DNA reads TGTGCCACCAGCAGTGGAGGAGGCATAATTAACTATGGCTACACCTTC.

The gene calls are TRBV4-1 and TRBJ1-3; 9 nucleotides agree with TRBD1. The CDR3 runs to 17 residues. V dropped 2 bases and J dropped 4; count of bases not matched to a gene: 9. The germline CDR1 and CDR2 sequences are MGHRA and YSYEKL. The CDR3 nucleotides read TGCGCCAGCAGCCAAATACCGGGACAGGGTGAAGGAAACACCATATATTTT. Its protein is CASSQIPGQGEGNTIYF.

The rearrangement links TRBV12-5 to TRBJ2-3, with D maybe TRBD1 (5 bases). The germline CDR1 and CDR2 sequences are LGHNT and FRNRAP. V was clipped by 4 bases and J by 5 bases, with 19 bases between them. The CDR3 has 16 residues. Here the CDR3 reads CASGSSLGRSVDTQYF. For the CDR3, the DNA is TGTGCTAGTGGTTCGTCTTTGGGGCGCTCGGTAGATACGCAGTATTTT.

The rearrangement uses TRBV2 and TRBJ2-4; TRBD1 aligns across 12 bases. The CDR3 totals 13 residues. Looked up from germline, CDR1 is SNHLY and CDR2 is FYNNEI. V was clipped by 8 bases and J by 12 bases; unmatched bases: 8. The chain's CDR3 is CASGTGGVITQYF. The CDR3 DNA reads as TGTGCCAGCGGGACAGGGGGCGTAATTACTCAGTACTTC.

The gene calls are TRBV6-5 and TRBJ1-2; 8 bases match TRBD1. The germline V gene has CDR1 MNHEY and CDR2 SVGAGI. V was clipped by 5 bases and J by 3 bases; unmatched bases: 5. The CDR3 extends over 14 amino acids. CDR3 nucleotide sequence: TGTGCCAGCAGTGGACAGGGTGCGTACTATGGCTACACCTTC. Encoded protein: CASSGQGAYYGYTF.

The chain has TRBV28 and TRBJ2-6; D is possibly TRBD1 (5 bases). The germline V gene has CDR1 MDHEN and CDR2 SYDVKM. V shed 7 bases and J shed 0 bases, with 16 bases lying between them. The CDR3 spans 17 residues. The CDR3 is CASKWGRSYSGANVLTF. CDR3 in DNA: TGTGCCAGCAAATGGGGCAGAAGTTACTCTGGGGCCAACGTCCTGACTTTC.

This clone was recorded a few times. This chain joins TRBV6-4 and TRBJ2-3, with 11 bases fitting TRBD2. CDR1 MRHNA and CDR2 SNTAGT come from the germline V gene. The V gene end was trimmed by 0 bases and the J gene end by 2 bases; junction bases not matched to a gene: 1. This CDR3 comprises 16 residues. CDR3 loop: CASSDSSGRATDTQYF. The CDR3 DNA reads TGTGCCAGCAGTGACTCTAGCGGGAGGGCCACAGATACGCAGTATTTT.

This clone was observed a handful of times. CDR3 DNA: TGTGCCAGCAGTCAGGGTCCTGAAGCTTTCTTT. This codes for CASSQGPEAFF. This chain joins TRBV6-5 and TRBJ1-1; the D gene is possibly TRBD1 (5 bases). Germline loops: CDR1 MNHEY, CDR2 SVGAGI. This CDR3 has 11 amino acids. V dropped 5 bases and J dropped 6 bases, with 7 bases sitting between them.

This sequence joins TRBV30 and TRBJ2-2; possible D gene TRBD2, 6 bases. Germline V gives CDR1 GTSNPN, CDR2 SVGIG (reference sequence). Trimming pared 0 bases from V and 4 bases from J, leaving 6 bases between. The CDR3 consists of 13 residues. The chain's CDR3 is CAWSVAGTGELFF. The DNA for the CDR3 is TGTGCCTGGAGTGTAGCGGGCACCGGGGAGCTGTTTTTT.

The V and J genes are TRBV6-5 and TRBJ1-4, with unresolved D. The CDR3 is 15 residues long. Trimming removed 2 bases from V and 1 base from J, with 8 bases in between. Germline V gene sequence: CDR1 MNHEY, CDR2 SVGAGI. The CDR3 spells CASSYQDGTNEKLFF. The DNA of the CDR3 is TGTGCCAGCAGTTACCAGGACGGAACTAATGAAAAACTGTTTTTT.

The rearrangement links TRBV14 to TRBJ2-1; D call uncertain. The ends were cut back, 4 bases at V and 0 bases at J, with 4 bases in the middle. The V gene's germline CDR1 is SGHDN and CDR2 FVKESK. This CDR3 region has 13 residues. The CDR3 spells CASSRHSYNEQFF. The CDR3 DNA reads as TGTGCCAGCAGCCGACACTCCTACAATGAGCAGTTCTTC.

CDR3 in DNA: TGCGCCAGCAGCACTCAGGGGACAGCCTATGGCTACACCTTC. Translation: CASSTQGTAYGYTF. The V and J genes are TRBV4-1 and TRBJ1-2, with 7 bases fitting TRBD1. This CDR3 contains 14 residues. Trimming removed 5 bases from V and 4 bases from J; junction bases left unmatched: 7. Germline CDR1 and CDR2: MGHRA and YSYEKL.

The V and J genes are TRBV5-6 and TRBJ1-5; D is perhaps TRBD1 (5 bases). CDR1 is SGHDT and CDR2 is YYEEEE in the germline V gene. Trimming shortened V by 4 bases and J by 7 bases, and 12 bases separated the two germline ends. This CDR3 contains 13 residues. CDR3 DNA: TGTGCCAGCAGCCCTGGGGCTATCCAGCCCCAGCATTTT. As protein: CASSPGAIQPQHF.

V gene TRBV14 combines with J gene TRBJ2-3; TRBD1 might be the D (5 bases). This CDR3 has 16 amino acids. The germline gives CDR1 SGHDN, CDR2 FVKESK. V gave up 1 base and J gave up 2 bases, with 13 bases separating them. In DNA, the CDR3 is TGTGCCAGCAGCCAAGCAGGGTTTGGTGACACAGATACGCAGTATTTT. Residues: CASSQAGFGDTDTQYF.

This clone appeared a single time. J is TRBJ2-6 and V is TRBV7-2; TRBD2 agrees at 10 bases. This CDR3 comprises 19 residues. In germline, CDR1 is SGHTA, CDR2 FQGNSA. V lost 2 bases to trimming and J lost 0 bases; unmatched junction nucleotides: 7. The chain's CDR3 is CASSLISSGRLSGANVLTF. CDR3 nucleotide sequence: TGTGCCAGCAGCTTAATTTCTAGCGGGAGACTCTCTGGGGCCAACGTCCTGACTTTC.

A remark on this clone: A read error may produce the germline difference seen at one junction end. V and J are TRBV23-1 and TRBJ1-5; 7 nucleotides agree with TRBD1. TRBV23-1 is an open reading frame, and its role is uncertain. This CDR3 has 15 amino acids. The CDR3 region has the DNA TGCGCCAGCAGTCAATCGTACAGGGGCAACCAGCCCCAGCATTTT. Its translation: CASSQSYRGNQPQHF.

Only one count was recorded for this clone. The chain joins TRBV12-2 to TRBJ2-2. TRBV12-2 is a documented pseudogene. The CDR3 loop spans 14 amino acids. CDR3 bases: TGTGCAAGTCGCTCCCCTTTTGGTGCCGGGGAGCTGTTTTTT. It translates to CASRSPFGAGELFF.

The chain joins TRBV19 to TRBJ1-2; D is ambiguous. V shed 2 bases and J shed 3 bases, with 16 bases lying between them. Looked up from germline, CDR1 is LNHDA and CDR2 is SQIVND (reference sequence). This CDR3 is 16 amino acids long. Written as DNA, the CDR3 is TGTGCCAGTAGTATAAGAGGGATCGAGGATCACTATGGCTACACCTTC. Protein sequence: CASSIRGIEDHYGYTF.

The V gene is TRBV7-9, the J gene TRBJ2-1, with unresolved D. Between the trimmed V and J ends, which lost 0 bases and 1 base, there was a span of 1 base. Per the germline V gene, CDR1 is SEHNR and CDR2 is FQNEAQ (reference sequence). There are 13 residues in the CDR3. CDR3 protein: CASSLASYNEQFF. Here the CDR3 DNA reads TGTGCCAGCAGCTTAGCTTCCTACAATGAGCAGTTCTTC. Full variable domain (missing parts from reference TRBV7-9 and TRBJ2-1): DTGVSQNPRHKITKRGQNVTFRCDPISEHNRLYWYRQTLGQGPEFLTYFQNEAQLEKSRLLSDRFSAERPKGSFSTLEIQRTEQGDSAMYLCASSLASYNEQFFGPGTRLTVL.

The chain carries TRBV2 and TRBJ2-7; D is possibly TRBD1 or TRBD2 (5 bases each). Trimming left V 6 bases short and J 5 bases short, with 20 bases between. This CDR3 spans 15 amino acids. Germline V gene data show CDR1 as SNHLY and CDR2 as FYNNEI. For the CDR3, the DNA is TGTGCCAGCAGCCCCCCTCAGTCAGGGACCAACGAGCAGTACTTC. This sequence encodes CASSPPQSGTNEQYF.

The chain links TRBV21-1 to TRBJ2-1; the DNA was not compared with TRBD1, the D call given in the table. TRBV21-1 is an annotated pseudogene. This CDR3 has 12 residues. The CDR3 DNA reads as TGTGCCAGCAGCGCACAGGGGCAGGGATTCTTCTTC. As protein: CASSAQGQGFFF.

This clone was picked up a small number of times. The chain joins TRBV12-5 to TRBJ1-2; 7 nucleotides agree with TRBD1. There are 15 residues in the CDR3. CDR1 LGHNT and CDR2 FRNRAP come from the germline V gene. The junction had 7 bases not matched to a gene; V was cut back by 0 bases and J by 6 bases. CDR3 sequence: CASGLVYSTGDGYTF. The CDR3 DNA reads TGTGCTAGTGGTTTGGTGTACTCTACAGGGGATGGCTACACCTTC. The full variable domain, completed using reference TRBV12-5 and TRBJ1-2, is DARVTQTPRHKVTEMGQEVTMRCQPILGHNTVFWYRQTMMQGLELLAYFRNRAPLDDSGMPKDRFSAEMPDATLATLKIQPSEPRDSAVYFCASGLVYSTGDGYTFGSGTRLTVV.

The genes are TRBV27 and TRBJ2-7; D might be TRBD2 (6 bases). V was cut by 6 bases and J by 7 bases, with 13 bases left in between. The CDR3 is 12 amino acids. Looked up from germline, CDR1 is MNHEY and CDR2 is SMNVEV (reference sequence). The CDR3 sequence is CASSIKGREQYF. For the CDR3, the DNA is TGTGCCAGCAGCATCAAGGGGAGGGAGCAGTACTTC.

J is TRBJ1-1 and V is TRBV30; D is ambiguous. The V end lost 2 bases, the J end lost 1 base, and 8 bases lay between the germline ends. Germline loops: CDR1 GTSNPN, CDR2 SVGIG (reference sequence). CDR3 length: 13 amino acids. CDR3 amino acids: CAWSWRTNTEAFF. DNA of the CDR3: TGTGCCTGGAGTTGGAGGACGAACACTGAAGCTTTCTTT.

V usage is TRBV6-6 and J usage is TRBJ1-3; TRBD1 matches 7 bases. The CDR3 has 13 residues. The junction had 4 bases not matched to a gene; V was cut back by 5 bases and J by 6 bases. Germline V gene lookup returns CDR1 MNHNY and CDR2 SVGAGI (reference sequence). Here the CDR3 DNA reads TGTGCCAGCAGTGGGGGACAGACAAACACCATATATTTT. This encodes CASSGGQTNTIYF.